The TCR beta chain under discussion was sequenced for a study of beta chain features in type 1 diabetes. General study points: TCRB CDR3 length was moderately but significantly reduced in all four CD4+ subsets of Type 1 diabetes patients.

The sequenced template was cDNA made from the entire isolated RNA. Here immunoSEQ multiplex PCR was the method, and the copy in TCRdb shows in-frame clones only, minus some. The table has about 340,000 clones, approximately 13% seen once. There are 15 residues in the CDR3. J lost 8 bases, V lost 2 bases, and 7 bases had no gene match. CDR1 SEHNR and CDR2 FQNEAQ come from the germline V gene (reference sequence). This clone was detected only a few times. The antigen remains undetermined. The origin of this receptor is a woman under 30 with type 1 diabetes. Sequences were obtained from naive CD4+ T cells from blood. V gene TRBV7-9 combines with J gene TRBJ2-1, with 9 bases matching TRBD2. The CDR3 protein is CASSLWREGRDEQFF. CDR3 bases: TGTGCCAGCAGCTTATGGCGGGAGGGCCGGGATGAGCAGTTCTTC.